This T cell receptor (beta chain) was identified during a study of CD8 T cells in ankylosing spondylitis (dated by TCRdb to 2016 to 2017). General notes on the study: To find TCR variants linked to disease, the study profiled T cell receptor beta repertoires in ankylosing spondylitis patients and healthy donors. The whole study cohort included over 85 healthy donors and around 25 ankylosing spondylitis patients. Samples of peripheral blood were taken, and for ankylosing spondylitis patients, synovial fluid was collected as well. General study outcomes and caveats: Blood from ankylosing spondylitis patients appeared to be characterized by a TCR beta motif composed of eight highly homologous amino acid variants. Some motif variants had previously been reported in the synovial fluid and blood of reactive arthritis patients, which suggests shared mechanisms of disease initiation. A CD8+ phenotype was shown by the disease-linked clones, which were found at relatively low frequencies in peripheral blood. The disease-linked clones were reported to be significantly enriched in matched synovial fluid samples from ankylosing spondylitis patients.

Synovial fluid samples were matched to blood samples from the same ankylosing spondylitis patients. Sequences SGHAT (CDR1) and FQNNGV (CDR2) are obtained from the germline V gene. Including cysteine and phenylalanine, the CDR3 has 17 amino acids. The DNA shown is the 51-base CDR3, in frame from base 1. V loses 5 bases, J loses 0 bases, and the germline ends lie 16 bases apart. Worth noting for this clonotype: What this receptor recognizes is not known. Base qualities are not recorded, but no much larger clone differs from it by a single base.

TCRdb names Illumina HiSeq 2500 as the instrument used. TCR beta libraries were prepared by quantitative 5'-RACE with molecular barcodes. In the paper's pipeline: Disease-linked TCR variants were identified with a new computational method built on a probabilistic model of VDJ rearrangement. In-frame beta chains were kept once TCRdb had trimmed the public reads at Q25 with fastp and called clones with MiXCR. One record per CDR3 amino acid sequence lists the most common genes and DNA. The V and J calls, along with clone size, are taken from TCRdb and not from the paper's own processing. The sample table contains 150,000 or so distinct CDR3 sequences; only one count was recorded for under 35% of them. The ten largest account for 6% of the sample.

Sequenced input: synovial fluid, either unsorted or a sorted T cell fraction (not recorded which). The chain joins TRBV11-2 to TRBJ1-4; the D gene is possibly TRBD1, with 6 bases matching. The source is a male donor with ankylosing spondylitis. The sequenced DNA is TGTGCCAGCAGCCTTGGCAGGGGCTCCGCAACTAATGAAAAACTGTTTTTT. Its translation reads: CASSLGRGSATNEKLFF.